The clone carrying this T cell receptor beta chain was seen ten or more times. Its antigen is as yet unknown. The data belong to a study of T cell repertoires in cytomegalovirus infection. Overall study: CMV epitopes that were recently identified and HLA-C-restricted were used alongside well-studied HLA-B-restricted ones. Indications of both CMV infection and matching HLA type were provided by public TCR beta signatures.

TCRdb re-called the reads through MiXCR, storing one row per CDR3 protein. The table has 140,000 to 150,000 distinct CDR3 sequences, approximately 30% seen once. The germline gives CDR1 SEHNR, CDR2 FQNEAQ (reference sequence). This CDR3 comprises 16 residues. Between the trimmed V and J ends, which lost 6 bases and 0 bases, there was a span of 15 bases. This clonotype was sampled from a human donor in good health (CMV status not recorded). Some clones in this sample may be carry-over from other donors' samples. This chain uses TRBV7-9 with TRBJ1-3; D is uncertain. The sequencing used CD8+ T cells from cultured PBMCs, collected from culture after CMV antigen stimulation. Written as DNA, the CDR3 is TGTGCCAGCAGACCCTCTACCAGGACCTCTGGAAACACCATATATTTT. Protein: CASRPSTRTSGNTIYF.